This T cell receptor beta chain was recovered during a study of draining lymph node invasion in breast cancer (dated by TCRdb to between 2020 and 2021). As for the study more broadly: Nodal metastasis was diagnosed by histology and cytokeratin immunohistochemistry, and confirmation was obtained by EpCAM/CD45 flow cytometry. Across breast cancer tissues, a separate targeted assay used bulk TCR-beta CDR3 sequencing to compare sorted memory regulatory T cells with memory conventional CD4 T cells. From every patient, the primary tumor plus matched non-invaded and tumor-invaded tumor-draining lymph nodes were collected, and both Treg and Tconv subsets were profiled. The separate targeted TCR sequencing covered lymph nodes from roughly 5 patients, with primary tumors sequenced for three of those patients.

The library was produced with bulk RNA-seq. The listed sequencing device is Illumina HiSeq 2500. The published analysis was carried out like this. For the separate targeted TCR-seq dataset, MiXCR version 2.1.5 with default parameters extracted and quantified CDR3 sequences from raw reads. Each TCR-beta clone in the separate targeted TCR-seq dataset was defined by the V gene, J gene and CDR3 sequence taken together. In the separate targeted TCR-seq dataset, clones with fewer than three counts were removed, then only the 90% most strongly expressed clones per sample were retained. In the separate targeted TCR-seq dataset, Treg-Tconv overlap was calculated per tissue as the number of shared clones divided by the total number of Treg clones, multiplied by 100. TCRdb reran the public reads through fastp at Q25 and MiXCR, keeping productive beta chains. Each entry merges the rows of one CDR3 protein and shows their most common DNA and genes. TCRdb, rather than the study authors, made the V and J calls. This sample holds about 1,900 distinct CDR3 sequences; approximately 81% were observed only once. Approximately 2.5% of the sample comes from the top ten.

The germline V gene (reference sequence) supplies CDR1 DFQATT and CDR2 SNEGSKA. V lost 1 base and J lost 0 bases; the stretch between them is 9 bases long. The CDR3 contains 14 residues, cysteine and phenylalanine counted. The entry retains the CDR3 DNA only, 42 bases that are in frame from base 1. Concerning this clonotype itself: Its antigen target is currently unknown. The record has no base qualities; no much larger clone is one base away.

CD4+ CD45RA- CD25- cells were sorted as memory conventional CD4 T cells. Tumor-draining lymph nodes were classified as non-invaded or invaded according to absence or presence of metastatic tumor cells. Before staining and sorting, a Miltenyi Pan T Cell isolation kit was used to pre-enrich the T cells. Immunohistochemistry for estrogen receptor, progesterone receptor, HER2 and Ki-67 was used to characterize primary tumors. Fresh surgical tissue was processed within a few hours after surgery by cutting into small fragments. The tissue fragments were enzymatically digested with Liberase TL plus DNase for 20 minutes and then passed through a 40-micrometer strainer. Sorting used a BD FACS Aria II with about 96-99% purity, after DAPI live/dead staining. Sorted cells were lysed in TCL buffer, and RNA was purified with a Norgen Single Cell RNA purification kit including DNase treatment. The paper's findings and limits, for the study overall: Within each tissue, roughly 13-22% of Treg TCRs were also found among Tconvs, a result interpreted as suggesting peripheral Treg induction. The data could not resolve whether Treg conversion took place in a given organ or whether converted Tregs recirculated between nodes and tumor. According to the targeted TCR-seq data, Tregs appeared to be more clonally expanded than Tconvs in every tissue, and both subsets had lower diversity in tumor than in lymph nodes. Some clones from the top 100 tumor clones were found in both invaded and non-invaded nodes, which suggests recirculation between the tumor and the draining nodes. TCRs shared between Treg and Tconv subsets were regarded as suggestive, but not proof, of a common clonal origin. The tumor top-100 clone tracking analysis was possible in only two patients.

The chain employs TRBV20-1 and TRBJ1-1; the D segment cannot be called with confidence. This sequence originates from a female donor with luminal breast cancer. The sample consisted of sorted memory CD4+ effector T cells from a lymph node. The cell subset or site label on this specimen signifies: CD45RA-negative sorted CD4+ T cells (memory Tconv or effector/memory Treg). The sequence in DNA is TGCAGTGCTAGAGCGGCAGGCCTGAACACTGAAGCTTTCTTT. Its protein is CSARAAGLNTEAFF.